This paragraph covers one T cell receptor (beta chain) sequence. Its antigen is not known. This sample was included in a study of T cells in Graves' hyperthyroidism and ophthalmopathy. The wider study: Sampling of peripheral blood happened at initial diagnosis, prior to any treatment. Study outcomes and limitations: In blood, most of the thyroid clonotypes expanded above 0.001 were also present.

There are 14 residues in the CDR3. CDR1 LGHDT and CDR2 YNNKEL come from the germline V gene (reference sequence). With 5 bases removed from V and 8 bases from J, the gap between germline ends came to 15 bases. Clinical symptoms, serum thyroxine, TRAb, thyroid ultrasound and orbital computed tomography established diagnosis. Amplified TCR beta CDR3 regions came from RNA transcripts. The TCR CDR3 first-round RT-PCR relied on the HTBI primer set. TCRdb redid the calling of the multiplex PCR reads with MiXCR, one entry per CDR3 protein. Of under 300,000 distinct CDR3 sequences listed, 22% are singletons. The specimen was blood. The receptor was isolated from a young man with Graves' ophthalmopathy. The chain is built from TRBV3-1 and TRBJ1-4, with a tentative D call TRBD1 (6 bases). The CDR3 loop reads CASSSVGAGEKLFF. The CDR3 coding sequence is TGTGCCAGCAGCTCGGTGGGGGCCGGGGAAAAACTGTTTTTT.